These T cell receptor beta chains were read from a single sample in a study of PD-L1 blockade in urothelial cancer. Libraries were prepared by immunoSEQ multiplex PCR; TCRdb keeps only in-frame clonotypes and omits some of them. This sample has approximately 110,000 clones, with over 75% found just once. The material was PBMCs, obtained around atezolizumab (anti-PD-L1) treatment. These receptors were taken from a man over 45 with urothelial cancer. The CDR3 runs from the conserved cysteine through the conserved F or W. Each record gives: V gene, D gene, clone size, J gene, CDR3 protein, CDR3 DNA. A D gene is named only where the DNA matches it firmly. Clone size is given for some rows only: seen once, a few or many times, or a class if the clone is expanded.

v_call: TRBV6-1; d_call: -; clone_size: few; j_call: TRBJ1-1; cdr3_aa: CASSGGGGYTEAFF; cdr3_nt: TGTGCCAGCAGTGGTGGGGGGGGATACACTGAAGCTTTCTTT
v_call: TRBV18; d_call: TRBD2; clone_size: -; j_call: TRBJ2-7; cdr3_aa: CASSPPGLVAAEQYF; cdr3_nt: TGTGCCAGCTCACCACCGGGACTAGTTGCTGCCGAGCAGTACTTC
v_call: TRBV14; d_call: -; clone_size: -; j_call: TRBJ2-3; cdr3_aa: CASSRYRGRADTQYF; cdr3_nt: TGTGCCAGCAGCCGGTACAGGGGGAGGGCAGATACGCAGTATTTT
v_call: TRBV28; d_call: TRBD1; clone_size: -; j_call: TRBJ1-6; cdr3_aa: CASSDRDRGPSPLHF; cdr3_nt: TGTGCCAGCAGTGACCGGGACAGGGGGCCTTCACCCCTCCACTTT
v_call: TRBV27; d_call: -; clone_size: -; j_call: TRBJ2-7; cdr3_aa: CASAPGGQNYEQYF; cdr3_nt: TGTGCCAGTGCCCCCGGAGGACAGAACTACGAGCAGTACTTC
v_call: TRBV6-6; d_call: -; clone_size: -; j_call: TRBJ2-4; cdr3_aa: CASSYYSGINIQYF; cdr3_nt: TGTGCCAGCAGTTACTATTCGGGGATCAACATTCAGTACTTC
v_call: TRBV28; d_call: TRBD1; clone_size: -; j_call: TRBJ2-1; cdr3_aa: CASSYLTGGGNNEQFF; cdr3_nt: TGTGCCAGCAGTTACCTAACAGGGGGTGGGAACAATGAGCAGTTCTTC
v_call: TRBV27; d_call: -; clone_size: few; j_call: TRBJ2-2; cdr3_aa: CASSSPDYTGELFF; cdr3_nt: TGTGCCAGCAGTTCCCCAGACTACACCGGGGAGCTGTTTTTT
v_call: TRBV27; d_call: -; clone_size: -; j_call: TRBJ1-2; cdr3_aa: CASSGWGPSRFGYTF; cdr3_nt: TGTGCCAGCAGCGGATGGGGGCCCAGTAGATTTGGCTACACCTTC
v_call: TRBV5-6; d_call: TRBD2; clone_size: -; j_call: TRBJ2-1; cdr3_aa: CASTPTLAGAANEQFF; cdr3_nt: TGTGCCAGCACTCCCACGCTAGCGGGAGCCGCAAATGAGCAGTTCTTC
v_call: TRBV14; d_call: -; clone_size: -; j_call: TRBJ2-1; cdr3_aa: CASSQEGGFYNEQFF; cdr3_nt: TGTGCCAGCAGCCAAGAGGGGGGTTTCTACAATGAGCAGTTCTTC
v_call: TRBV18; d_call: TRBD2; clone_size: -; j_call: TRBJ2-1; cdr3_aa: CASSRTSGDNEQFF; cdr3_nt: TGTGCCAGCTCACGGACTAGCGGGGACAATGAGCAGTTCTTC
v_call: TRBV5-4; d_call: TRBD2; clone_size: -; j_call: TRBJ2-5; cdr3_aa: CASGTSGSVVETQYF; cdr3_nt: TGTGCCAGCGGGACTAGCGGGTCCGTGGTAGAGACCCAGTACTTC
v_call: TRBV19; d_call: -; clone_size: -; j_call: TRBJ2-3; cdr3_aa: CASSHGAYLSSTDTQYF; cdr3_nt: TGTGCCAGTTCCCACGGAGCCTACTTATCTAGCACAGATACGCAGTATTTT
v_call: TRBV2; d_call: TRBD2; clone_size: once; j_call: TRBJ2-3; cdr3_aa: CASIRLAGLPTDTQYF; cdr3_nt: TGTGCCAGCATTAGACTAGCGGGATTACCCACAGATACGCAGTATTTT
v_call: TRBV7-3; d_call: -; clone_size: -; j_call: TRBJ2-5; cdr3_aa: CASSLVGQETQYF; cdr3_nt: TGTGCCAGCAGCTTAGTCGGCCAAGAGACCCAGTACTTC
v_call: TRBV19; d_call: TRBD1; clone_size: -; j_call: TRBJ1-5; cdr3_aa: CASSRQGGGQPQHF; cdr3_nt: TGTGCCAGTAGTCGTCAGGGGGGTGGTCAGCCCCAGCATTTT
v_call: TRBV7-3; d_call: -; clone_size: -; j_call: TRBJ2-2; cdr3_aa: CASSLNSPPAGELFF; cdr3_nt: TGTGCCAGCAGCTTAAACAGTCCGCCAGCCGGGGAGCTGTTTTTT
v_call: TRBV29-1; d_call: TRBD2; clone_size: -; j_call: TRBJ2-7; cdr3_aa: CSVLTSGYEQYF; cdr3_nt: TGCAGCGTTCTGACTAGCGGCTACGAGCAGTACTTC
v_call: TRBV30; d_call: TRBD2; clone_size: -; j_call: TRBJ2-3; cdr3_aa: CAWSVRLAGAIDTQYF; cdr3_nt: TGTGCCTGGAGTGTTAGACTAGCGGGAGCGATAGATACGCAGTATTTT
v_call: TRBV7-8; d_call: TRBD2; clone_size: -; j_call: TRBJ2-3; cdr3_aa: CASSFLGRYTDTQYF; cdr3_nt: TGTGCCAGCAGCTTCCTCGGGAGGTATACGGATACGCAGTATTTT
v_call: TRBV7-8; d_call: -; clone_size: -; j_call: TRBJ1-3; cdr3_aa: CASSLASLGQRSGNTIYF; cdr3_nt: TGTGCCAGCAGCTTAGCCTCACTGGGCCAACGTTCTGGAAACACCATATATTTT
v_call: TRBV7-2; d_call: TRBD2; clone_size: -; j_call: TRBJ2-4; cdr3_aa: CASSLVRPLAGEDIQYF; cdr3_nt: TGTGCCAGCAGCTTAGTCCGACCTCTAGCGGGAGAGGACATTCAGTACTTC
v_call: TRBV4-2; d_call: -; clone_size: -; j_call: TRBJ2-7; cdr3_aa: CASSPGVSYEQYF; cdr3_nt: TGTGCCAGCAGTCCCGGGGTTTCCTACGAGCAGTACTTC
v_call: TRBV18; d_call: -; clone_size: -; j_call: TRBJ2-1; cdr3_aa: CASSLEPSSYNEQFF; cdr3_nt: TGTGCCAGCTCACTAGAGCCGAGCTCCTACAATGAGCAGTTCTTC
v_call: TRBV27; d_call: -; clone_size: -; j_call: TRBJ2-7; cdr3_aa: CASSSRQTAYEQYF; cdr3_nt: TGTGCCAGCAGTTCCCGACAGACTGCGTACGAGCAGTACTTC
v_call: TRBV7-3; d_call: -; clone_size: many; j_call: TRBJ2-1; cdr3_aa: CASSLLGGIGEQFF; cdr3_nt: TGTGCCAGCAGCTTATTGGGGGGAATCGGTGAGCAGTTCTTC
v_call: TRBV5-4; d_call: TRBD2; clone_size: -; j_call: TRBJ2-2; cdr3_aa: CASSDPGLRNTGELFF; cdr3_nt: TGTGCCAGCAGCGATCCGGGACTAAGAAACACCGGGGAGCTGTTTTTT
v_call: TRBV19; d_call: TRBD2; clone_size: -; j_call: TRBJ2-7; cdr3_aa: CASSMRASGTYEQYF; cdr3_nt: TGTGCCAGTAGTATGAGGGCTAGCGGAACCTACGAGCAGTACTTC
v_call: TRBV27; d_call: TRBD2; clone_size: -; j_call: TRBJ2-4; cdr3_aa: CASCASILAGAELAKNIQYF; cdr3_nt: TGTGCCAGCTGCGCCTCAATACTAGCGGGAGCCGAACTAGCCAAAAACATTCAGTACTTC
v_call: TRBV30; d_call: TRBD1; clone_size: -; j_call: TRBJ2-7; cdr3_aa: CAWSRDRGSYEQYF; cdr3_nt: TGTGCCTGGAGCCGGGACAGGGGCTCCTACGAGCAGTACTTC
v_call: TRBV18; d_call: -; clone_size: -; j_call: TRBJ2-7; cdr3_aa: CASSPPRVTYEQYF; cdr3_nt: TGTGCCAGCTCCCCCCCCAGGGTCACCTACGAGCAGTACTTC
v_call: TRBV7-3; d_call: TRBD2; clone_size: -; j_call: TRBJ2-1; cdr3_aa: CASSLGLGSSNEQFF; cdr3_nt: TGTGCCAGCAGCTTAGGACTAGGTTCCTCCAATGAGCAGTTCTTC
v_call: TRBV4-2; d_call: -; clone_size: once; j_call: TRBJ2-3; cdr3_aa: CASSQGGDADTQYF; cdr3_nt: TGTGCCAGCAGCCAAGGCGGGGACGCAGATACGCAGTATTTT
v_call: TRBV9; d_call: -; clone_size: -; j_call: TRBJ2-7; cdr3_aa: CASSVAPQGGAYEQYF; cdr3_nt: TGTGCCAGCAGCGTAGCCCCCCAGGGAGGCGCCTACGAGCAGTACTTC
v_call: TRBV5-4; d_call: -; clone_size: -; j_call: TRBJ2-7; cdr3_aa: CASSPGGGTATYEQYF; cdr3_nt: TGTGCCAGCAGCCCCGGAGGCGGGACGGCTACCTACGAGCAGTACTTC